Following are 21 T cell receptor beta chains from one sample sequenced in a study of cytomegalovirus exposure and HLA in healthy donors. This PCR relied on a set of 60 Vbeta primers and 13 Jbeta primers. Sequenced by immunoSEQ multiplex PCR; TCRdb stores in-frame clones only, minus some. The sample lists some 200,000 clones, 60% to 80% occurring once. The specimen sequenced was PBMCs. The origin of the receptors is a female donor in good health and CMV-seronegative.

V gene TRBV5-1 combines with J gene TRBJ2-1; D ambiguous. The V and J ends lost 1 base and 0 bases respectively, with 17 bases between them. This CDR3 region has 18 residues. The germline V gene has CDR1 SGHRS and CDR2 YFSETQ. The CDR3 is CASSLLSSSPISYNEQFF. The DNA of the CDR3 is TGCGCCAGCAGCTTGCTTAGCTCCTCCCCAATCTCCTACAATGAGCAGTTCTTC.

The rearrangement links TRBV6-5 to TRBJ1-3; D may be TRBD1 (5 bases). V shed 5 bases and J shed 0 bases, with 11 bases lying between them. Germline-derived CDR1 and CDR2 are MNHEY and SVGAGI. The CDR3 runs to 15 residues. The CDR3 DNA reads TGTGCCAGCAGTGCCGACAGCTTCTCTGGAAACACCATATATTTT. It encodes CASSADSFSGNTIYF.

The sample holds a few counts of this clone. This sequence joins TRBV29-1 and TRBJ2-7; 13 bases fit TRBD2. V trimming: 6 bases; J trimming: 4 bases; junction bases outside the gene matches: 12. CDR1 is SQVTM, CDR2 ANQGSEA, per germline. The CDR3 covers 16 residues. CDR3 amino acids: CSVERTSGGGVYEQYF. The CDR3 nucleotides read TGCAGCGTCGAAAGGACTAGCGGGGGAGGTGTTTACGAGCAGTACTTC.

CDR3: CASSQDGGGKNIQYF. DNA for the CDR3: TGTGCCAGCAGCCAAGATGGGGGCGGCAAAAACATTCAGTACTTC. The chain combines TRBV14 with TRBJ2-4; possibly TRBD1 for D (6 bases). V was cut by 0 bases and J by 3 bases, with 9 bases left in between. Germline lookup yields CDR1 SGHDN and CDR2 FVKESK. The CDR3 extends over 15 amino acids.

This clone was seen once. The V call is TRBV6-6, the J call TRBJ2-7; 12 bases match TRBD1. This CDR3 comprises 15 residues. CDR1 is MNHNY, CDR2 SVGAGI, per germline (reference sequence). The V gene end was trimmed by 0 bases and the J gene end by 5 bases; junction bases not matched to a gene: 2. The CDR3 loop is CASSYSGTGGHEQYF. Written as DNA, the CDR3 is TGTGCCAGCAGTTACTCTGGGACAGGGGGCCACGAGCAGTACTTC.

This chain joins TRBV2 and TRBJ2-4, with TRBD1 matching 7 bases. The CDR3 sequence is 12 residues long. Trimming cost V 7 bases and J 6 bases; bases outside gene matches: 3. Germline lookup yields CDR1 SNHLY and CDR2 FYNNEI. The CDR3 DNA sequence: TGTGCCAGCAACCCAGGGGGAAACATTCAGTACTTC. It encodes CASNPGGNIQYF.

The genes are TRBV27 and TRBJ2-3; 8 nucleotides line up with TRBD2. The CDR3 runs to 15 residues. Germline assignment: CDR1 MNHEY and CDR2 SMNVEV (reference sequence). Losses at the gene ends were 1 base for V and 5 bases for J; bases not matched to a gene: 5. The DNA of the CDR3 is TGTGCCAGCAGTTTATGGGGACTAGGAGGAGATACGCAGTATTTT. It specifies CASSLWGLGGDTQYF.

The rearrangement links TRBV15 to TRBJ2-5; 7 nucleotides agree with TRBD1. Germline CDR1 is LNHNV and CDR2 is YYDKDF (reference sequence). This CDR3 comprises 15 residues. Losses at the gene ends were 5 bases for V and 1 base for J; bases not matched to a gene: 7. CDR3 DNA: TGTGCCACCAGCGGGTTCGGGACAGCCCAAGAGACCCAGTACTTC. This encodes CATSGFGTAQETQYF.

To note about this clone: A read error may produce the germline difference seen at one junction end. Here the CDR3 reads CSSSSSGDYKIRDYEQYF. DNA for the CDR3: TGTTCCAGCAGCTCCTCGGGGGACTACAAGATCCGTGACTACGAGCAGTACTTC. The rearrangement joins TRBV7-9 to TRBJ2-7, with TRBD2 matching 7 bases. CDR3 length equals 18 residues. Germline V gene lookup returns CDR1 SEHNR and CDR2 FQNEAQ (reference sequence).

The V call is TRBV19, the J call TRBJ1-4; 8 positions match TRBD1. The CDR3 contains 15 residues. Germline-derived CDR1 and CDR2 are LNHDA and SQIVND (reference sequence). V gave up 6 bases and J gave up 8 bases; unmatched junction bases: 11. Written as DNA, the CDR3 is TGTGCCAGTAGGAGTCAGGGGGCATCGGAGGAAAAACTGTTTTTT. Encoded protein: CASRSQGASEEKLFF.

This clone was counted between two and nine times. V and J are TRBV9 and TRBJ2-1, with 12 bases matching TRBD2. Trimming at V came to 4 bases and at J to 5 bases, leaving 4 bases not matched to a gene. In germline, CDR1 is SGDLS, CDR2 YYNGEE. There are 15 residues in the CDR3. The CDR3, as DNA: TGTGCCAGCAGCCCGACTAGCGGGGGTAACAATGAGCAGTTCTTC. Encoded protein: CASSPTSGGNNEQFF.

The chain joins TRBV5-6 to TRBJ1-2; D is ambiguous. Germline CDR1 SGHDT, CDR2 YYEEEE. Trimming shortened V by 3 bases and J by 2 bases, and 14 bases separated the two germline ends. The CDR3 spans 15 residues. The CDR3 sequence is CASSSPRSLNYGYTF. The CDR3 DNA reads TGTGCCAGCAGCTCGCCACGGAGTTTGAACTATGGCTACACCTTC. The variable domain in full, with the rest retrieved from reference TRBV5-6 and TRBJ1-2, is DAGVTQSPTHLIKTRGQQVTLRCSPKSGHDTVSWYQQALGQGPQFIFQYYEEEERQRGNFPDRFSGHQFPNYSSELNVNALLLGDSALYLCASSSPRSLNYGYTFGSGTRLTVV.

This clone turned up a few times. The rearrangement joins TRBV7-2 to TRBJ2-7; 12 bases are shared with TRBD2. Trimming took 2 bases from V and 3 from J; bases not matched to a gene: 5. The CDR3 covers 16 residues. Germline V gene data show CDR1 as SGHTA and CDR2 as FQGNSA. The CDR3 nucleotides read TGTGCCAGCAGCTTAACTCCACTAGCGGGGGGCTACGAGCAGTACTTC. The encoded protein is CASSLTPLAGGYEQYF.

The count of this clone is one. The V gene is TRBV4-2, the J gene TRBJ1-2; TRBD1 matches 9 bases. The trim removed 0 bases at V and 3 bases at J, leaving 5 bases unmatched. The CDR3 totals 16 residues. The germline V gene encodes CDR1 LGHNA and CDR2 YNFKEQ. The CDR3 DNA reads as TGTGCCAGCAGCCAAGATATACAGGGGGCGTACTATGGCTACACCTTC. Its translation: CASSQDIQGAYYGYTF.

This chain connects TRBV28 to TRBJ2-2; TRBD1 agrees at 11 bases. V lost 6 bases, J lost 4 bases, and 10 bases stayed unmatched. In germline, CDR1 is MDHEN, CDR2 SYDVKM. The CDR3 covers 17 residues. The CDR3 protein is CASRLDGTGGSTGELFF. The CDR3 bases are TGTGCCAGCAGGCTCGACGGGACAGGGGGAAGCACCGGGGAGCTGTTTTTT.

V and J are TRBV14 and TRBJ1-4; possible D gene TRBD1, 5 bases. Trimming shortened V by 0 bases and J by 0 bases, and 8 bases separated the two germline ends. The CDR3 has 16 residues. CDR1 is SGHDN, CDR2 FVKESK, per germline. CDR3 region: CASSQEGGATNEKLFF. CDR3 nucleotides: TGTGCCAGCAGCCAAGAAGGAGGGGCAACTAATGAAAAACTGTTTTTT. The variable domain in full, with the rest retrieved from reference TRBV14 and TRBJ1-4, is EAGVTQFPSHSVIEKGQTVTLRCDPISGHDNLYWYRRVMGKEIKFLLHFVKESKQDESGMPNNRFLAERTGGTYSTLKVQPAELEDSGVYFCASSQEGGATNEKLFFGSGTQLSVL.

The rearrangement joins TRBV6-5 to TRBJ2-7; 10 positions agree with TRBD1. Unmatched junction bases numbered 8, after V lost 2 bases and J lost 4 bases. Germline values: CDR1 MNHEY, CDR2 SVGAGI. This CDR3 has 16 residues. The DNA of the CDR3 is TGTGCCAGCAGTTACGAACCCCCGGGACAGGGGTACGAGCAGTACTTC. It is translated as CASSYEPPGQGYEQYF.

V usage is TRBV18 and J usage is TRBJ2-5; 8 positions match TRBD2. The CDR3 has 13 residues. V dropped 3 bases and J dropped 4; count of bases not matched to a gene: 1. CDR1 and CDR2 from the germline V gene are KGHSH and LQKENI. CDR3 nucleotide sequence: TGTGCCAGCTCACCCGGACTAGCAGAGACCCAGTACTTC. It specifies CASSPGLAETQYF.

This clone has more than one count but fewer than ten. The V gene is TRBV30, the J gene TRBJ2-3; 8 bases align to TRBD1. This CDR3 has 14 amino acids. Germline values: CDR1 GTSNPN, CDR2 SVGIG (reference sequence). The trim removed 3 bases at V and 1 base at J, leaving 3 bases unmatched. Here the CDR3 reads CAWSMTGGTDTQYF. In DNA, the CDR3 is TGTGCCTGGAGCATGACAGGGGGCACAGATACGCAGTATTTT.

V and J are TRBV20-1 and TRBJ2-1, with D possibly being TRBD2 (5 bases). The CDR3 has 11 residues. V lost 5 bases to trimming and J lost 6 bases, with 8 bases between them. In germline, CDR1 is DFQATT, CDR2 SNEGSKA (reference sequence). The CDR3 nucleotides read TGCAGTGCTTCCCTAGCCAATGAGCAGTTCTTC. It specifies CSASLANEQFF.

The chain employs TRBV28 and TRBJ2-1, with 10 positions matching TRBD1. Germline V gene lookup returns CDR1 MDHEN and CDR2 SYDVKM. With V trimmed by 6 bases and J by 8 bases, 4 bases remained unmatched. This CDR3 region has 13 residues. Here the CDR3 reads CASSTGTGDEQFF. The CDR3 DNA sequence: TGTGCCAGCAGCACCGGGACAGGGGATGAGCAGTTCTTC.